The 10 T cell receptor beta chains below all came from one sample that was sequenced in a study of CD8 T cells in Susac syndrome. RNA totalling roughly 0.5 to 1 ug underwent reverse transcription with random hexamers. TCRdb passed the immunoSEQ multiplex PCR reads through MiXCR, listing each CDR3 protein once. The table has about 280,000 distinct CDR3 sequences, about 88% seen once; the top ten hold over 0.09%. Specimen: CD8+ T cells from PBMCs. The receptors derive from a human donor with multiple sclerosis.

CDR3 residues: CASSDEAGTVYGYTF. For the CDR3, the DNA is TGTGCCAGCAGTGACGAAGCCGGGACAGTCTATGGCTACACCTTC. V usage is TRBV2 and J usage is TRBJ1-2, with 7 bases fitting TRBD1. There are 15 residues in the CDR3. The V gene's germline CDR1 is SNHLY and CDR2 FYNNEI. The J segment lost 4 bases and the V segment lost 3 bases, leaving 8 bases of the junction unmatched.

This clonotype was counted once. This chain uses TRBV19 with TRBJ2-5; D uncertain. Deletions cut 3 bases from V and 5 bases from J, with 10 bases between. Germline V gives CDR1 LNHDA, CDR2 SQIVND (reference sequence). The CDR3 extends over 13 amino acids. CDR3 loop: CASSIVLWETQYF. As DNA, the CDR3 is TGTGCCAGTAGTATTGTCCTGTGGGAGACCCAGTACTTC.

The genes are TRBV7-9 and TRBJ1-2, with 7 bases lining up with TRBD1. In germline, CDR1 is SEHNR, CDR2 FQNEAQ (reference sequence). The V and J ends lost 5 bases and 2 bases, in that order; junction bases with no gene match: 5. CDR3 length: 14 amino acids. CDR3 protein: CASSLPGQNYGYTF. The CDR3 DNA reads TGTGCCAGCAGCCTCCCGGGACAGAACTATGGCTACACCTTC.

This chain links TRBV19 with TRBJ2-7, with 8 bases fitting TRBD2. Germline trimming cut 4 bases from V and 0 bases from J; bases unmatched to any gene: 5. Germline-derived CDR1 and CDR2 are LNHDA and SQIVND (reference sequence). The CDR3 runs to 15 residues. The CDR3 region has the DNA TGTGCCAGTAGTACCCCCGGACTAGCCTCCTACGAGCAGTACTTC. Protein sequence: CASSTPGLASYEQYF.

V gene TRBV11-2 combines with J gene TRBJ1-5; D is unresolved. This CDR3 comprises 13 residues. Per germline, CDR1 SGHAT and CDR2 FQNNGV. The V end was cut by 6 bases, the J end by 6 bases, with 12 bases between. The CDR3 bases are TGTGCCAGCAGGACGTCGGGCGCTCAGCCCCAGCATTTT. Translated: CASRTSGAQPQHF.

Here the CDR3 reads CASRSGTESNQPQHF. In DNA, the CDR3 is TGCGCCAGCAGATCGGGGACAGAGAGCAATCAGCCCCAGCATTTT. This chain links TRBV5-1 with TRBJ1-5; 7 nucleotides agree with TRBD1. This CDR3 region has 15 residues. Looked up from germline, CDR1 is SGHRS and CDR2 is YFSETQ. The J segment lost 1 base and the V segment lost 5 bases, leaving 6 bases of the junction unmatched.

This chain uses TRBV11-2 with TRBJ2-7, with D perhaps being TRBD1 or TRBD2 (6 bases each). Germline CDR1 and CDR2: SGHAT and FQNNGV. The CDR3 totals 14 residues. Trimming took 5 bases from V and 3 from J, leaving 14 bases between them. The CDR3, as DNA: TGTGCCAGCAGCCGCGCCAGGGGAGGCTACGAGCAGTACTTC. Protein: CASSRARGGYEQYF.

V is TRBV7-9 and J is TRBJ2-7; D may correspond to TRBD1 or TRBD2 (5 bases each). Germline CDR1 SEHNR, CDR2 FQNEAQ (reference sequence). The CDR3 extends over 14 amino acids. The V end lost 5 bases, the J end lost 6 bases, and 17 bases lay between the germline ends. The CDR3 DNA follows: TGTGCCAGCAGCGTTGGGGGAAATCGTCGCGAGCAGTACTTC. As protein: CASSVGGNRREQYF.

The V and J genes are TRBV19 and TRBJ2-7, with TRBD2 as a possible D gene (6 bases). Germline V gives CDR1 LNHDA, CDR2 SQIVND (reference sequence). CDR3 size: 16 residues. V was cut by 1 base and J by 3 bases, with 16 bases left in between. In DNA, the CDR3 is TGTGCCAGTAGTATAGTATGGACTTTTAGCGGCTACGAGCAGTACTTC. Translated, it gives CASSIVWTFSGYEQYF.

A single count supports this clonotype. The chain joins TRBV20-1 to TRBJ2-5, with 7 bases that match TRBD1. The CDR3 is made up of 15 amino acids. With V trimmed by 5 bases and J by 0 bases, 9 bases remained unmatched. CDR1 and CDR2 (germline): DFQATT, SNEGSKA (reference sequence). The CDR3 region has the DNA TGCAGTGCTGCCCCTGGGACAGAGTACCAAGAGACCCAGTACTTC. Translated, it gives CSAAPGTEYQETQYF.